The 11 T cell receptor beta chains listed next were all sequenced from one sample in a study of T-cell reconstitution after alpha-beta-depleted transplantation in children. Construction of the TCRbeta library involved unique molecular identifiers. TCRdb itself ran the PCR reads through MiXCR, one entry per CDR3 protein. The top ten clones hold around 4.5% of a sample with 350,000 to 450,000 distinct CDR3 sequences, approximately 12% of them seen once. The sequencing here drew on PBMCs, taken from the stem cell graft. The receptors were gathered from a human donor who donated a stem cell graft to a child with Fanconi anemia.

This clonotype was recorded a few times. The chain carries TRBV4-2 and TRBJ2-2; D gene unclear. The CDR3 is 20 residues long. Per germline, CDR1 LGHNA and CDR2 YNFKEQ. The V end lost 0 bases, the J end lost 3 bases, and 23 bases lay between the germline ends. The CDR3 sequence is CASSQEGWQITTIDTGELFF. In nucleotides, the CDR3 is TGTGCCAGCAGCCAAGAAGGGTGGCAGATAACGACAATAGACACCGGGGAGCTGTTTTTT.

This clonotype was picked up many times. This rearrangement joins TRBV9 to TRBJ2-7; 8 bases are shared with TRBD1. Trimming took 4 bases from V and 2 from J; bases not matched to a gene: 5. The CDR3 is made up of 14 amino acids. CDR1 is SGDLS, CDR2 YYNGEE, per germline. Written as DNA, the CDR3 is TGTGCCAGCAGCCCCCGGACAGGGACCTACGAGCAGTACTTC. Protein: CASSPRTGTYEQYF.

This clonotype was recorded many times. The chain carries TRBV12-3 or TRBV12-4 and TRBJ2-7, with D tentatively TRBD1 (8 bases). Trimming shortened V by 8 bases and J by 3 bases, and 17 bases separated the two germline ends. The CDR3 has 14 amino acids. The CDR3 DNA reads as TGTGCCAGCGAAGACAGGGGAGGGGGCTACGAGCAGTACTTC. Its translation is CASEDRGGGYEQYF.

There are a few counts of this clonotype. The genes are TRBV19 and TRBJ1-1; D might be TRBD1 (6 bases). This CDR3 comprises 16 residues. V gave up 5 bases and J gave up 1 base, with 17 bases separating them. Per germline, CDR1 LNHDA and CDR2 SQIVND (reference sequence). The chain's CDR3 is CASSQDRTGKNTEAFF. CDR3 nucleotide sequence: TGTGCCAGTAGTCAGGATAGAACAGGGAAGAACACTGAAGCTTTCTTT.

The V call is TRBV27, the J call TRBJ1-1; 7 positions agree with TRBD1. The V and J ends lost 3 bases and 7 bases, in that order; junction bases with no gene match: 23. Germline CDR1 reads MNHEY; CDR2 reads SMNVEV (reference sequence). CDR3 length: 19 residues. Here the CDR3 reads CASSLTRRQGRVGRYEAFF. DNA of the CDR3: TGTGCCAGCAGTTTGACCCGGAGACAGGGTCGGGTAGGAAGATATGAAGCTTTCTTT.

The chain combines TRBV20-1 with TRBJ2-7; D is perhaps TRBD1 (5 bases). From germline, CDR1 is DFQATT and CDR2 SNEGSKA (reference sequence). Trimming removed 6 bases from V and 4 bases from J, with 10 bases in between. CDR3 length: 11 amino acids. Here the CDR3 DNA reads TGCAGTGCGGCTCAGGGATACGAGCAGTACTTC. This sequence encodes CSAAQGYEQYF.

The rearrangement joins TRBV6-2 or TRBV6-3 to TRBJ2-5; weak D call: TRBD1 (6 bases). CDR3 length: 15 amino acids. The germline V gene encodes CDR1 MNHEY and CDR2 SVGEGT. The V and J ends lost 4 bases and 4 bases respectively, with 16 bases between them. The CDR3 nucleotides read TGTGCCAGCAGTTCCCAAGCGACAGGCGGAGAGACCCAGTACTTC. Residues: CASSSQATGGETQYF.

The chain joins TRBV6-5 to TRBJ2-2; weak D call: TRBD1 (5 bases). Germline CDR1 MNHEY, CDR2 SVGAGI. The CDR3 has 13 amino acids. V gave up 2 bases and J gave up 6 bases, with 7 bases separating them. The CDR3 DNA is TGTGCCAGCAGTTACCTGGGGCCCGGGGAGCTGTTTTTT. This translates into CASSYLGPGELFF.

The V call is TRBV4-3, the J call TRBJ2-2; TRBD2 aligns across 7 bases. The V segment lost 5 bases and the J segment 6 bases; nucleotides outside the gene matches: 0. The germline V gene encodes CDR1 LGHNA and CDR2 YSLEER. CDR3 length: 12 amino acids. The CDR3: CASSGGAGELFF. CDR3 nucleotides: TGCGCCAGCAGCGGGGGGGCCGGGGAGCTGTTTTTT.

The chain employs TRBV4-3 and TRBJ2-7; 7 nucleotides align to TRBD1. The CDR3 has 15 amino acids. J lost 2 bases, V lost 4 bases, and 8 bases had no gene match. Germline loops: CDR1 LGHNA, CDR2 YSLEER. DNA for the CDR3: TGCGCCAGCAGCCGTCTACAGGGGAGAACCTACGAGCAGTACTTC. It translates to CASSRLQGRTYEQYF.

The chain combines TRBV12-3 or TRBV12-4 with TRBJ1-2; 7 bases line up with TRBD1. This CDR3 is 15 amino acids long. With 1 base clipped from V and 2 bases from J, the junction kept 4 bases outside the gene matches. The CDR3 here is CASSLDQGGNYGYTF. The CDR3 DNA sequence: TGTGCCAGCAGTTTAGACCAGGGGGGGAACTATGGCTACACCTTC.